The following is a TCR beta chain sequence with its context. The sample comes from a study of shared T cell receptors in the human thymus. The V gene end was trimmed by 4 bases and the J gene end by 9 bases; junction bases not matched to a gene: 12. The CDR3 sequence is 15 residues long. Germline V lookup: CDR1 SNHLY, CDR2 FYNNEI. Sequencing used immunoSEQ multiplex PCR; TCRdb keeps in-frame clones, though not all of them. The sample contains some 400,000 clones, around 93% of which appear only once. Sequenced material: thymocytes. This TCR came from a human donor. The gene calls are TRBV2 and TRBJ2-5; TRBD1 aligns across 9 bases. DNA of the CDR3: TGTGCCAGCAGTGGACCGGGACAGGGTTTTCGACCCCAGTACTTC. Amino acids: CASSGPGQGFRPQYF.